The table lists the clone carrying this T cell receptor (beta chain) with a few counts. The antigen remains undetermined. Germline assignment: CDR1 SGHTA and CDR2 FQGNSA. The CDR3 consists of 16 residues. Trimming took off 0 bases at V and 6 bases at J, with 14 bases between the two ends. This specimen comes from a study of T cell responses to AZD1222 COVID-19 vaccine. General observations from the study: Among spike-specific TCRs, nearly half reportedly target unmutated variant regions. Donor demographics were predominantly white British with a female majority; clonal diversity may be underestimated.

The repertoire was sequenced with immunoSEQ multiplex PCR; TCRdb's copy has only in-frame clones and lacks some. The sample carries approximately 77,000 clones, 80% to 90% recorded once. This TCR was sampled from an adult who received the AZD1222 COVID-19 vaccine. The chain recombines TRBV7-2 with TRBJ1-4; D gene ambiguous. Sequencing was performed on peripheral blood, taken 28 days after the second AZD1222 dose. CDR3 in amino acids: CASSLAPFQEHEKLFF. Here the CDR3 DNA reads TGTGCCAGCAGCTTAGCCCCCTTTCAAGAACATGAAAAACTGTTTTTT.